These 25 T cell receptor beta chains were sequenced from one sample in a study of esophageal squamous cell carcinoma under preoperative chemotherapy. The time point denotes: before preoperative PTX-NDP chemotherapy. TCRdb re-called the PCR reads with MiXCR, one entry per CDR3 protein. The sample consists of around 6,600 distinct CDR3 sequences, 32% of them appearing once. This material was collected from a patient given preoperative chemotherapy. The receptors come from a human donor with esophageal squamous cell carcinoma. The donor label of this sample is uncertain.

This clonotype was detected ten times or more. A much larger clone differs by one base, so this may be a read error. The chain is built from TRBV6-1 and TRBJ2-1; D not certain. The CDR3 sequence is 14 residues long. Germline CDR1 MNHNS, CDR2 SASEGT. V lost 3 bases and J 13 bases, leaving 19 bases between the germline ends. CDR3 coding DNA: TGTGCCAGCAGTGACTTCCAAGCTCAAGAGACCCAGTTCTTC. As protein: CASSDFQAQETQFF.

The rearrangement joins TRBV18 to TRBJ2-3; no definite D call. With 3 bases removed from V and 6 bases from J, the gap between germline ends came to 4 bases. This CDR3 region has 11 residues. Germline values: CDR1 KGHSH, CDR2 LQKENI. The CDR3 bases are TGTGCCAGCTCACCGGCGGATACGCAGTATTTT. Translation: CASSPADTQYF.

A word on this clonotype: Since no conserved phenylalanine or tryptophan closes the CDR3, a read error is the likely cause. The DNA is left out, because the CDR3 cannot be placed on it with certainty; the CDR3 is given as TCRdb lists it. This chain uses TRBV7-9 with TRBJ2-5; the DNA was not used to check the table's D call, TRBD1. The CDR3 spans 16 residues, counting both ends. Per the germline V gene, CDR1 is SEHNR and CDR2 is FQNEAQ (reference sequence). CDR3 amino acids: CASSQGGGGSQETQVL.

This clonotype has just one count. The germline gene is not matched at one end of the junction; a read error may be the cause. V gene TRBV6-1 combines with J gene TRBJ2-3, with a tentative D call TRBD2 (6 bases). CDR1 is MNHNS, CDR2 SASEGT, per germline. This CDR3 contains 11 residues. CDR3 coding DNA: TGTGCCAGCAGAGAAGGAGGGACGCAGTATTTT. It codes for CASREGGTQYF.

This chain connects TRBV6-2 or TRBV6-3 to TRBJ2-7; no clear D. Trimming took 6 bases from V and 4 from J, leaving 19 bases between them. Germline V gene sequence: CDR1 MNHEY, CDR2 SVGEGT. The CDR3 covers 15 residues. CDR3 sequence: CASRRDHHSLYEQYF. The CDR3 DNA sequence: TGTGCCAGCAGACGCGACCACCATTCGCTATACGAGCAGTACTTC.

This clonotype came up many times. Possible read error: a much larger clone is one base away. The rearrangement links TRBV7-3 to TRBJ2-1; 9 bases are a match to TRBD2. Germline values: CDR1 SGHTA, CDR2 FQGTGA. V was clipped by 3 bases and J by 13 bases; unmatched bases: 19. CDR3 length: 17 residues. The CDR3 loop is CASSFIPAGGIKNIQFF. Here the CDR3 DNA reads TGTGCCAGCAGCTTCATACCGGCGGGAGGGATCAAAAACATTCAGTTCTTC.

The V gene is TRBV27, the J gene TRBJ1-6; TRBD1 matches 9 bases. This CDR3 comprises 15 residues. J was trimmed by 9 bases and V by 5 bases; bases with no gene match: 8. Germline CDR1 reads MNHEY; CDR2 reads SMNVEV (reference sequence). The CDR3 loop reads CASSPGDRGSSPLHF. CDR3 DNA: TGTGCCAGCAGTCCTGGCGACAGGGGGTCTTCACCCCTCCACTTT.

This clonotype was seen many times. J is TRBJ2-1 and V is TRBV27, with D tentatively TRBD2 (6 bases). Trimming cost V 5 bases and J 5 bases, with 16 bases left between them. CDR1 is MNHEY, CDR2 SMNVEV, per germline (reference sequence). The CDR3 runs to 15 residues. The CDR3 spells CASSPFGGKDNEQFF. In nucleotides, the CDR3 is TGTGCCAGCAGTCCATTTGGGGGGAAGGACAATGAGCAGTTCTTC.

Sample share makes this clonotype medium-sized (0.01 to 0.1%). The V call is TRBV7-3, the J call TRBJ2-5, with D possibly matching TRBD2 (5 bases). The CDR3 totals 13 residues. V shed 5 bases and J shed 2 bases, with 9 bases lying between them. CDR1 and CDR2 (germline): SGHTA, FQGTGA. This CDR3 reads CASSLRAQETQYF. CDR3 nucleotide sequence: TGTGCCAGCAGCCTGCGGGCTCAAGAGACCCAGTACTTC. The complete variable domain, with remaining parts taken from reference TRBV7-3 and TRBJ2-5, reads GAGVSQTPSNKVTEKGKYVELRCDPISGHTALYWYRQSLGQGPEFLIYFQGTGAADDSGLPNDRFFAVRPEGSVSTLKIQRTERGDSAVYLCASSLRAQETQYFGPGTRLLVL.

This chain connects TRBV10-3 to TRBJ2-5, with 7 nucleotides matching TRBD2. This CDR3 comprises 13 residues. Trimming at V came to 5 bases and at J to 3 bases, leaving 3 bases not matched to a gene. The germline gives CDR1 ENHRY, CDR2 SYGVKD. In DNA, the CDR3 is TGTGCCATCAGTCTAGCGGAAGAAGAGACCCAGTACTTC. It translates to CAISLAEEETQYF.

This clonotype was counted at least ten times. This chain links TRBV6-1 with TRBJ1-1; no clear D gene. The V end lost 6 bases, the J end lost 4 bases, and 9 bases lay between the germline ends. The CDR3 totals 12 residues. Germline V gene sequence: CDR1 MNHNS, CDR2 SASEGT. The CDR3 protein is CASSRLGTEAFF. The CDR3 nucleotides are TGTGCCAGCAGCCGATTGGGCACTGAAGCTTTCTTT.

This clonotype was seen many times. The chain carries TRBV10-1 and TRBJ1-1; no clear D gene. This CDR3 contains 13 residues. From germline, CDR1 is WNHNN and CDR2 SYGVQD (reference sequence). With 6 bases removed from V and 0 bases from J, the gap between germline ends came to 8 bases. In DNA, the CDR3 is TGCGCCAGCAGGGTAGCCATGAACACTGAAGCTTTCTTT. It is translated as CASRVAMNTEAFF.

The V gene is TRBV10-3, the J gene TRBJ2-1; D perhaps matches TRBD2 (5 bases). CDR3 size: 11 residues. Germline assignment: CDR1 ENHRY and CDR2 SYGVKD. DNA for the CDR3: TGTGCGACCAGAGGAGGAGGTGAGCAGTTCTTC. It is translated as CATRGGGEQFF.

This clonotype was observed many times. The chain combines TRBV6-1 with TRBJ2-1; D possibly uses TRBD1 or TRBD2 (6 bases each). CDR3 size: 13 residues. V was cut by 6 bases and J by 13 bases, with 19 bases left in between. CDR1 and CDR2 (germline): MNHNS, SASEGT. CDR3 DNA: TGTGCCAGCAGGGGGGGCGGAGGGGAGACCCAGTTCTTC. As protein: CASRGGGGETQFF.

There are many counts of this clonotype. The chain is built from TRBV11-2 and TRBJ2-1; possibly TRBD2 for D (5 bases). The V gene's germline CDR1 is SGHAT and CDR2 FQNNGV. This CDR3 spans 12 amino acids. V was trimmed by 1 base and J by 8 bases, leaving 6 bases between them. As DNA, the CDR3 is TGTGCCAGCAGCTTAGTTAGCGATGAGCAGTTCTTC. Encoded protein: CASSLVSDEQFF.

Only a few counts were recorded for this clonotype. The rearrangement joins TRBV11-3 to TRBJ2-1; D may match TRBD1 or TRBD2 (7 bases each). V was trimmed by 5 bases and J by 8 bases, leaving 25 bases between them. In germline, CDR1 is SGHNT, CDR2 YENEEA. CDR3 length: 17 amino acids. For the CDR3, the DNA is TGTGCCAGCAGCAACCTGGACAGGTGGCGGGAGAGCCATGAGCAGTTCTTC. Its translation is CASSNLDRWRESHEQFF.

In regard to this clonotype: The conserved phenylalanine or tryptophan normally closing the CDR3 is absent here, so this likely arose from a read error. The DNA is omitted, as the CDR3 cannot be located on it reliably, and the CDR3 follows TCRdb's listing. The chain joins TRBV7-6 to TRBJ2-3; TRBD2, the table's D call, lacks a check against the DNA. Germline lookup yields CDR1 SGHVS and CDR2 FNYEAQ. The CDR3 contains 16 residues when both ends are counted. CDR3 protein: CARSVEAGAVRAEQFC.

This clonotype was observed a few times. The chain has TRBV28 and TRBJ2-1; 12 nucleotides match TRBD2. The J segment lost 9 bases and the V segment lost 5 bases, leaving 8 bases of the junction unmatched. The CDR3 is 15 residues long. Per the germline V gene, CDR1 is MDHEN and CDR2 is SYDVKM. CDR3 region: CASSRTSGIIAEQFF. In nucleotides, the CDR3 is TGTGCCAGCAGTCGGACTAGCGGGATAATTGCTGAGCAGTTCTTC.

This clonotype was counted many times. One base away lies a much larger clone, so this may be a sequencing read error. J is TRBJ2-1 and V is TRBV6-5, with TRBD1 as a possible D gene (6 bases). The DNA end lines up better with TRBJ2-7; the J call may be wrong. The CDR3 contains 15 residues. Germline V gives CDR1 MNHEY, CDR2 SVGAGI. The CDR3 reads CASSYWRPRDNEQYF. CDR3 in DNA: TGTGCCAGCAGTTACTGGAGACCTAGGGACAATGAGCAGTACTTC.

This clonotype counts as large (0.1 to 1%). The gene calls are TRBV6-1 and TRBJ2-5, with D perhaps TRBD1 or TRBD2 (6 bases each). The CDR3 length is 14 residues. Germline V CDR1 and CDR2: MNHNS, SASEGT. The V end lost 6 bases, the J end lost 11 bases, and 22 bases lay between the germline ends. CDR3 DNA: TGTGCCAGCAGGGGGGGCGTTTGGTCGGGTGAGCAGTACTTC. Its translation is CASRGGVWSGEQYF.

In this sample, this clonotype turned up many times. The gene calls are TRBV6-5 and TRBJ2-1, with D perhaps TRBD1 or TRBD2 (6 bases each). The CDR3 is 16 residues long. The V and J ends lost 4 bases and 8 bases respectively, with 21 bases between them. Looked up from germline, CDR1 is MNHEY and CDR2 is SVGAGI. CDR3 sequence: CASSLGPGGRGYEQFF. The CDR3 region has the DNA TGTGCCAGCAGTTTAGGGCCTGGGGGGCGCGGGTATGAGCAGTTCTTC.

The V gene is TRBV7-2, the J gene TRBJ2-7; weak D call: TRBD2 (7 bases). V was shortened by 5 bases and J by 9 bases, with 17 bases between the two germline ends. Germline lookup yields CDR1 SGHTA and CDR2 FQGNSA. The CDR3 has 13 amino acids. CDR3 DNA: TGTGCCAGCAGCCTACGGGGGGCGGACGGGCAGTACTTC. Encoded protein: CASSLRGADGQYF.

The sample holds many counts of this clonotype. The CDR3 DNA reads TGTGCCAGCAGCTTAGCGAGTTCGGCTAGCGGGAGTCTTTCCAATGAGCAGTACTTC. Translated: CASSLASSASGSLSNEQYF. V is TRBV7-8 and J is TRBJ2-1, with 10 nucleotides matching TRBD2. The DNA end is a closer match to TRBJ2-7, so the J assignment may be wrong. CDR1 is SGHVS, CDR2 FQNEAQ, per germline. The length of the CDR3 is 19 residues.

This clonotype was found a few times. The rearrangement links TRBV27 to TRBJ2-5; D is ambiguous. The length of the CDR3 is 15 residues. CDR1 is MNHEY, CDR2 SMNVEV, per germline (reference sequence). Trimming removed 2 bases from V and 4 bases from J, with 14 bases in between. The CDR3 DNA reads as TGTGCCAGCAGTTTAACAGCCACGAGTTCAGAGACCCAGTACTTC. Protein product: CASSLTATSSETQYF.

With regard to this clonotype: A junction end diverges from the germline sequence, so it may reflect a read error. The chain couples TRBV6-1 to TRBJ2-1; 10 bases map to TRBD1. The assigned J gene may be wrong: the sequence end matches TRBJ2-7 better. The CDR3 runs 17 residues. Germline lookup yields CDR1 MNHNS and CDR2 SASEGT. CDR3 bases: TGTGGCAGCAGTGCCCGGGGGGGGACAGGGGACCCACTCCCGCAGTACTTC. It specifies CGSSARGGTGDPLPQYF.